The sequence of this T cell receptor (beta chain) was determined in a study of shared clonotypes between healthy human individuals. Study findings and constraints: Sharing across four donors was highest in naive CD4 (around 5%) and lowest in memory CD8 (0.4%).

The V and J ends lost 4 bases and 4 bases respectively, with 14 bases between them. CDR3 size: 15 residues. Germline lookup yields CDR1 LGHNA and CDR2 YNFKEQ. Clones were read by immunoSEQ multiplex PCR, and TCRdb kept only the in-frame ones, dropping some. The table has about 2.2 million clones, roughly 95% seen once. Regarding this clone: Its cognate antigen is unknown.

CD45RO-negative, CCR7-selected cells formed the naive CD8 fraction, which excluded terminally differentiated effector memory CD45RA+ cells. The TCR sequence derives from a man aged 18 to 29 in good health. Some clones in this sample may be carry-over from other donors' samples. The source material was naive CD8+ T cells from PBMCs. V and J are TRBV4-2 and TRBJ2-1, with TRBD1 as a possible D gene (5 bases). The CDR3 loop reads CASSPRQTEYNEQFF. CDR3 nucleotide sequence: TGTGCCAGCAGCCCCCGACAGACCGAATACAATGAGCAGTTCTTC.